This T cell receptor (beta chain) originates from a study of blood T cells in healthy people across ages. A second PCR of 7 to 11 cycles used a sample-barcoded 5' primer and a J-beta primer mix. TCRdb recomputed calls from the 5' RACE reads with MiXCR, one row per CDR3 protein. In the table there are 1.5 million to 1.9 million distinct CDR3 sequences, under 55% of which are singletons. The germline V and J ends were trimmed by 5 bases and 1 base, with 13 bases remaining between them. CDR3 length: 15 amino acids. CDR1 and CDR2 (germline): SGHTA, FQGNSA. PBMCs numbering at least 7 million were isolated per sample. The study, taken as a whole, reports: For the donors, CMV status was unknown and possibly confounded expanded clonotype changes. What prevented conclusive comparison of naive and antigen-experienced cells was that PBMCs were unsorted.

About this clonotype: Antigen unknown.

Sequencing was done on a sample of blood. The sequence came from a woman aged 18-35 years in good health. The V call is TRBV7-2, the J call TRBJ2-3; D gene ambiguous. The DNA of the CDR3 is TGTGCCAGCAGCCACGGACGCGGTGGCACAGATACGCAGTATTTT. Encoded protein: CASSHGRGGTDTQYF.